These T cell receptor beta chains were read from a single sample in a study of T cell changes during pregnancy in multiple sclerosis. TCRdb keeps only in-frame clones here, not all; method: immunoSEQ multiplex PCR. The sample has approximately 70,000 clones; more than 80% are singletons. The sequences come from peripheral blood, collected in the first trimester of pregnancy. These receptors all come from a female donor in good health, enrolled as a control in a pregnancy study. Each CDR3 is given with its conserved first and last residue. A D gene is named only where the DNA matches it firmly. The size entry is marked missing in some rows and otherwise reads once, few, many or a size class.

TRBD2,-,TRBJ2-1,TRBV15,TGTGCCACCAGCAGAGGATTTGGCGGGGGGCCCCAAAGTGGGCATGAGCAGTTCTTC,CATSRGFGGGPQSGHEQFF
TRBD2,-,TRBJ2-3,TRBV7-8,TGTGCCAGCAGCTCCCCCGGGAGGGCTAGCAGGGGCACAGATACGCAGTATTTT,CASSSPGRASRGTDTQYF
-,-,TRBJ2-2,TRBV10-3,TGTGCCATCACGGCGCAACTAAGCACCGGGGAGCTGTTTTTT,CAITAQLSTGELFF
TRBD1,-,TRBJ1-6,TRBV7-2,TGTGCCAGCAGCTTACTGGGACAGGGGGGCTTCTCCTATAATTCACCCCTCCACTTT,CASSLLGQGGFSYNSPLHF
TRBD1,-,TRBJ2-3,TRBV5-5,TGTGCCAGCACCAGGGGGCCGGACAGCAGCACAGATACGCAGTATTTT,CASTRGPDSSTDTQYF
TRBD1,-,TRBJ2-4,TRBV2,TGTGCCAGCAGCGTTCACCCCAGGACAGGGGATTTTGCCAAAAACATTCAGTACTTC,CASSVHPRTGDFAKNIQYF
TRBD2,-,TRBJ2-5,TRBV28,TGTGCCAGCAGTAAACTCCAGCGGGAGGGGGGGGAGACCCAGTACTTC,CASSKLQREGGETQYF
TRBD1,-,TRBJ2-5,TRBV7-8,TGTGCCAGCAGCTCAACCCGGGACAGGGCCCCCAAGACCCAGTACTTC,CASSSTRDRAPKTQYF
-,-,TRBJ2-7,TRBV15,TGTGCCACCAGCAGATCCTTCAGTCTCGGGGGTTACGAGCAGTACTTC,CATSRSFSLGGYEQYF
TRBD1,-,TRBJ2-7,TRBV2,TGTGCCAGCAGTCCCTCCGGGACAGGCCTCTCCTACGAGCAGTACTTC,CASSPSGTGLSYEQYF
TRBD1,-,TRBJ2-1,TRBV7-6,TGTGCCAGCAGCTTAGCGAATAGGGACAGGGTTGGGAATGAGCAGTTCTTC,CASSLANRDRVGNEQFF
-,-,TRBJ2-2,TRBV10-3,TGTGCCATCAGTCAATATCCGAGAGACACCGGGGAGCTGTTTTTT,CAISQYPRDTGELFF
TRBD1,many,TRBJ1-1,TRBV5-1,TGCGCCAGCAGCCGAACGACAGGGGAAGGGGACACTGAAGCTTTCTTT,CASSRTTGEGDTEAFF
TRBD2,-,TRBJ2-3,TRBV7-9,TGTGCCAGCAGCCGCCGACTAGCGGTGGCTAGCACAGATACGCAGTATTTT,CASSRRLAVASTDTQYF
-,-,TRBJ2-7,TRBV11-2,TGTGCCAGCAGCTTAGAGGGCGGGACCTACGAGCAGTACTTC,CASSLEGGTYEQYF
-,-,TRBJ1-1,TRBV11-2,TGTGCCAGCGGGGGAGGGAACACTGAAGCTTTCTTT,CASGGGNTEAFF
TRBD1,-,TRBJ1-2,TRBV2,TGTGCCAGCAGGTGGACAGGATCTAACTATGGCTACACCTTC,CASRWTGSNYGYTF
TRBD1,-,TRBJ1-5,TRBV19,TGTGCCAGTAGTATCGGGACAGGGGGCTTTAGGAATCAGCCCCAGCATTTT,CASSIGTGGFRNQPQHF
-,-,TRBJ1-5,TRBV5-1,TGCGCCAGCAGCTTGGGGGGCCCCAATCAGCCCCAGCATTTT,CASSLGGPNQPQHF
-,-,TRBJ1-5,TRBV19,TGTGCCAGTACCCCACAGCTTAATCAGCCCCAGCATTTT,CASTPQLNQPQHF
-,-,TRBJ1-5,TRBV7-8,TGTGCCAGCAGCCCCCTGGGAGGGGAGATCGATCAGCCCCAGCATTTT,CASSPLGGEIDQPQHF
-,-,TRBJ2-2,TRBV7-2,TGTGCCAGCAGCTCCCTTAGGGGCGGGGTCGGGGAGCTGTTTTTT,CASSSLRGGVGELFF
TRBD2,-,TRBJ2-7,TRBV7-2,TGTGCCAGCATGATAGCGGGGGGGCCGGGGAGGGAGCAGTACTTC,CASMIAGGPGREQYF
TRBD1,-,TRBJ2-7,TRBV5-8,TGTGCCAGCAGCGCGGGGACAGGGGGGTACGAGCAGTACTTC,CASSAGTGGYEQYF
-,-,TRBJ1-2,TRBV2,TGTGCCAGCAGTTCCCCCGACAGAGGCGGCTACACCTTC,CASSSPDRGGYTF
TRBD1,-,TRBJ1-5,TRBV19,TGTGCCAGTGGGGACAGGGGCGCCTCTAGCAATCAGCCCCAGCATTTT,CASGDRGASSNQPQHF
TRBD2,-,TRBJ2-5,TRBV6-1,TGTGCCAGCGGAGCGGGGGGGCCAGGGGCCCAGTACTTC,CASGAGGPGAQYF
TRBD1,-,TRBJ1-1,TRBV5-1,TGCGCCAGCAGCCCCCGACAGGGGCGTGGTGAAGCTTTCTTT,CASSPRQGRGEAFF
-,-,TRBJ1-4,TRBV5-1,TGCGCCAGCACCATAGAATCCAACCGCGGAAACAAACTGTTTTTT,CASTIESNRGNKLFF
TRBD1,-,TRBJ2-2,TRBV4-1,TGCGCCAGCAGGGGAACAGGGGGCGTCGCCGGGGAGCTGTTTTTT,CASRGTGGVAGELFF
TRBD2,-,TRBJ2-5,TRBV6-5,TGTGCCAGCAGTTACTCTGGCGGGGGAAACCAAGAGACCCAGTACTTC,CASSYSGGGNQETQYF
-,-,TRBJ2-2,TRBV7-6,TGTGCCAGCAGCTTAACAGCACCCGGGGAGCTGTTTTTT,CASSLTAPGELFF
TRBD2,-,TRBJ2-3,TRBV6-6,TGTGCCAGCAGGTTAGCGGGAGGGACAGATACGCAGTATTTT,CASRLAGGTDTQYF
-,-,TRBJ1-5,TRBV7-2,TGTGCCAGCAGCGCGCGGGGTGGGGGGGATCAGCCCCAGCATTTT,CASSARGGGDQPQHF
-,few,TRBJ1-1,TRBV5-1,TGCGCCAGCAGCTTGGGGTCGGGGGAAGCTTTCTTT,CASSLGSGEAFF
-,-,TRBJ1-1,TRBV4-1,TGCGCCAGCAGCCAGGGGCCGGCGTACACTGAAGCTTTCTTT,CASSQGPAYTEAFF
TRBD1,-,TRBJ1-2,TRBV28,TGTGCCAGCAGTTCGGGACAGGGGATCGGTGGCTACACCTTC,CASSSGQGIGGYTF
TRBD1,-,TRBJ2-3,TRBV28,TGTGCCAGCAGTCGGGACAGGGGGCGGGTCACAGATACGCAGTATTTT,CASSRDRGRVTDTQYF
-,-,TRBJ1-5,TRBV28,TGTGCCAGCAGTTTAGGCGGATCCAATCAGCCCCAGCATTTT,CASSLGGSNQPQHF
TRBD2,-,TRBJ2-7,TRBV7-2,TGTGCCAGTAGCGGGGGGGCCAGCGAGCAGTACTTC,CASSGGASEQYF
TRBD2,-,TRBJ2-3,TRBV18,TGTGCCAGCTCACTCCGGACTAGCGTCCCCACAGATACGCAGTATTTT,CASSLRTSVPTDTQYF
-,-,TRBJ2-7,TRBV2,TGTGCCAGCAGTGAGGCAGTCTCCTACGAGCAGTACTTC,CASSEAVSYEQYF
-,-,TRBJ1-1,TRBV10-3,TGTGCCATCAGTCCACAGGGTAGAATAAGTACTGAAGCTTTCTTT,CAISPQGRISTEAFF
-,-,TRBJ1-5,TRBV28,TGTGCCAGCAGCCCTACGGCAGGGGCTGGGCAGCCCCAGCATTTT,CASSPTAGAGQPQHF
-,-,TRBJ1-1,TRBV5-1,TGCGCCAGCAGCTTGGCCCTTACAGTGAACACTGAAGCTTTCTTT,CASSLALTVNTEAFF
TRBD1,-,TRBJ1-5,TRBV6-6,TGTGCCAGCAGTTACCGTCAGGGGGATGGCAATCAGCCCCAGCATTTT,CASSYRQGDGNQPQHF
TRBD1,-,TRBJ1-1,TRBV7-8,TGTGCCAGCAGCTACAGGGGGGGGAACACTGAAGCTTTCTTT,CASSYRGGNTEAFF
-,-,TRBJ2-1,TRBV16,TGTGCCAGCAGCGCACCAGAAAACAATGAGCAGTTCTTC,CASSAPENNEQFF
-,-,TRBJ1-1,TRBV5-1,TGCGCCAGCAGCCCCCAGGGTCCCTTATCGGGCACTGAAGCTTTCTTT,CASSPQGPLSGTEAFF
-,-,TRBJ2-3,TRBV18,TGTGCCAGCTCACGGGGAAGCGGAAGCACAGATACGCAGTATTTT,CASSRGSGSTDTQYF
TRBD1,-,TRBJ1-1,TRBV11-2,TGTGCCAGCAGCTCCCCCCCGGACAGGGTGAACACTGAAGCTTTCTTT,CASSSPPDRVNTEAFF
TRBD1,-,TRBJ1-6,TRBV7-2,TGTGCCAGCAGCTTCCGGGACAGCAATTCACCCCTCCACTTT,CASSFRDSNSPLHF
-,-,TRBJ2-3,TRBV6-5,TGTGCCAGCACCCGGGGGGCCACAGATACGCAGTATTTT,CASTRGATDTQYF
TRBD1,-,TRBJ1-2,TRBV14,TGTGCCAGCAGCCAAGTCGCCGGGACAGGGCACTATGGCTACACCTTC,CASSQVAGTGHYGYTF
-,few,TRBJ1-5,TRBV5-5,TGTGCCAGCAGTTCACTCCCGGGGGGCCGCAATCAGCCCCAGCATTTT,CASSSLPGGRNQPQHF
-,-,TRBJ2-3,TRBV7-9,TGTGCCAGCAGCTTACCGGTAACTAGCACAGATACGCAGTATTTT,CASSLPVTSTDTQYF
TRBD2,-,TRBJ2-1,TRBV7-6,TGTGCCAGCAGCTTATCCCAGCGGGGGGGCCGCCGCAATGAGCAGTTCTTC,CASSLSQRGGRRNEQFF
-,-,TRBJ1-2,TRBV2,TGTGCCAGTAAGCAGGGAAACTATGGCTACACCTTC,CASKQGNYGYTF